These T cell receptor beta chains were read from a single sample in a study of shared clonotypes between healthy human individuals. Sequenced by immunoSEQ multiplex PCR; TCRdb stores in-frame clones only, minus some. The profile shows 450,000 to 500,000 clones, more than 65% of them singletons. The material sequenced was PBMCs. The receptors derive from a woman aged 40-49 years in good health. Some clones in this sample may be carry-over from other donors' samples. Both conserved end residues are part of each CDR3. A D gene is named only where the DNA matches it firmly. Not every row has a clone size; where given, it reads once, few, many or a size class.

V gene	clone size	J gene	D gene	CDR3 protein	CDR3 DNA
TRBV6-1	NA	TRBJ2-6	NA	CASNRDYGANVLTF	TGTGCCAGCAACAGGGATTATGGGGCCAACGTCCTGACTTTC
TRBV18	once	TRBJ2-4	TRBD1	CASSWQGQVVQYF	TGTGCCAGCTCCTGGCAAGGACAGGTCGTTCAGTACTTC
TRBV19	NA	TRBJ2-7	NA	CASSSVAAVQYF	TGTGCCAGTAGTAGTGTGGCGGCCGTGCAGTACTTC
TRBV4-3	once	TRBJ1-2	TRBD1	CASSHNPGQGDYGYTF	TGCGCCAGCAGCCACAACCCGGGACAGGGGGACTATGGCTACACCTTC
TRBV19	few	TRBJ1-1	NA	CASSMGLKNTEAFF	TGTGCCAGTAGTATGGGACTGAAGAACACTGAAGCTTTCTTT
TRBV5-1	NA	TRBJ2-5	NA	CASSLGVAVGQETQYF	TGCGCCAGCAGCTTGGGGGTGGCAGTAGGGCAAGAGACCCAGTACTTC
TRBV5-1	NA	TRBJ2-2	NA	CASSLTLLNTGELFF	TGCGCCAGCAGCCTGACCCTCCTGAACACCGGGGAGCTGTTTTTT
TRBV5-1	NA	TRBJ2-3	NA	CASSFRDSLTDTQYF	TGCGCCAGCAGCTTCCGAGACAGCCTCACAGATACGCAGTATTTT
TRBV28	NA	TRBJ1-5	NA	CASNGRNDQPQHF	TGTGCCAGCAACGGCCGTAATGATCAGCCCCAGCATTTT
TRBV5-1	NA	TRBJ1-2	TRBD1	CASSLSKGAKDGYTF	TGCGCCAGCAGCTTGAGTAAGGGGGCAAAGGATGGCTACACCTTC
TRBV27	NA	TRBJ1-2	NA	CASGKGNYGYTF	TGTGCCAGCGGAAAGGGTAACTATGGCTACACCTTC
TRBV18	NA	TRBJ2-6	NA	CASSPVGGTSGANVLTF	TGTGCCAGCTCACCGGTAGGGGGGACTTCTGGGGCCAACGTCCTGACTTTC
TRBV29-1	NA	TRBJ2-7	TRBD1	CSAGQGASTPLGEQYF	TGCAGCGCCGGACAGGGGGCTTCAACCCCCCTAGGGGAGCAGTACTTC
TRBV18	NA	TRBJ1-5	TRBD1	CASSRGQGNQPQHF	TGTGCCAGCTCACGAGGACAGGGCAATCAGCCCCAGCATTTT
TRBV18	NA	TRBJ2-7	NA	CASSPGTPYEQYF	TGTGCCAGCTCACCCGGGACTCCCTACGAGCAGTACTTC
TRBV2	NA	TRBJ1-2	NA	CASSDPGYGYTF	TGTGCCAGCAGTGATCCAGGCTATGGCTACACCTTC
TRBV4-2	few	TRBJ2-7	TRBD2	CASSQYGTSGAYEQYF	TGTGCCAGCAGCCAATATGGGACTAGCGGGGCCTACGAGCAGTACTTC
TRBV5-1	NA	TRBJ1-4	TRBD1	CASSWTGGVWGGEKLFF	TGCGCCAGCAGCTGGACAGGGGGCGTTTGGGGTGGTGAAAAACTGTTTTTT
TRBV13	NA	TRBJ2-3	NA	CASSSSATGGHTQYF	TGTGCCAGCAGCTCCTCAGCGACAGGTGGCCATACGCAGTATTTT
TRBV5-4	NA	TRBJ2-5	NA	CASSGPTGEETQYF	TGTGCCAGCAGCGGCCCGACTGGAGAGGAGACCCAGTACTTC
TRBV27	NA	TRBJ1-2	NA	CASSTHRVSANYGYTF	TGTGCCAGCAGTACTCACAGGGTCTCGGCTAACTATGGCTACACCTTC
TRBV6-5	few	TRBJ2-1	TRBD1	CASSPTRDRYNEQFF	TGTGCCAGCAGTCCTACCCGGGACAGGTACAATGAGCAGTTCTTC
TRBV5-1	NA	TRBJ2-5	NA	CASSYGSQRETQYF	TGCGCCAGCAGTTACGGGAGTCAGCGGGAGACCCAGTACTTC